Listed here is a single T cell receptor beta chain. Trimming took 3 bases from V and 3 from J; bases not matched to a gene: 12. CDR1 and CDR2 (germline): LNHNV, YYDKDF (reference sequence). The CDR3 spans 17 residues. Original handling: How many nucleated cells were present was estimated from reference gene primer amplification. Clones were sequenced by immunoSEQ multiplex PCR, and TCRdb holds only the in-frame ones, with some missing. That table furnishes V, J and clone size, whereas the DNA furnished D and trimming. The sample has some 120,000 clones, over 75% seen once. The entry originates in a study of blood T cell repertoires in COVID-19. Overall study: Samples representing acute and convalescent COVID-19 were sourced from the United States, Italy and Spain. PBMCs, B-cell-depleted T cells, or T cells were the source of the cDNA or gDNA that made up the material.

The rearrangement uses TRBV15 and TRBJ2-7, with TRBD1 matching 9 bases. The source of this sequence is a human donor with active COVID-19. The donor label of this sample is uncertain. The sample taken for sequencing was peripheral blood. In nucleotides, the CDR3 is TGTGCCACCAGCAGGGCCGGCCGACAGGGGGGAAACTACGAGCAGTACTTC. Amino acid sequence: CATSRAGRQGGNYEQYF.